These 22 T cell receptor beta chains came from one sample sequenced in a study of blood T cell repertoires in COVID-19. Assay: immunoSEQ multiplex PCR; the TCRdb copy retains only in-frame clones and omits some. Of about 220,000 clones in the sample, 80% to 90% were seen once. Material: PBMCs or T cells enriched from blood (not recorded which). These receptors were taken from a woman in her 50s with acute COVID-19.

The chain couples TRBV5-1 to TRBJ2-7, with D possibly matching TRBD2 (7 bases). The V end lost 0 bases, the J end lost 1 base, and 17 bases lay between the germline ends. Germline CDR1 SGHRS, CDR2 YFSETQ. There are 17 residues in the CDR3. The CDR3 region is CASSLVRGGLPSYEQYF. CDR3 bases: TGCGCCAGCAGCTTGGTGAGGGGGGGACTACCGTCCTACGAGCAGTACTTC.

V is TRBV3-1 (or the pseudogene TRBV3-2) and J is TRBJ2-3, with D possibly being TRBD1 (6 bases). Germline CDR1 LGHDT, CDR2 YNNKEL (reference sequence). The V and J ends lost 2 bases and 5 bases respectively, with 11 bases between them. The CDR3 is 14 amino acids. CDR3 sequence: CASSQRQGKDTQYF. The CDR3 DNA reads as TGTGCCAGCAGCCAACGCCAGGGGAAAGATACGCAGTATTTT.

The CDR3 bases are TGTGCCAGCAGGGGACTAGCGGGGTTATATGAGCAGTTCTTC. It is translated as CASRGLAGLYEQFF. The chain is built from TRBV2 and TRBJ2-1, with 13 positions matching TRBD2. J was trimmed by 8 bases and V by 6 bases; bases with no gene match: 4. Germline CDR1 is SNHLY and CDR2 is FYNNEI. The CDR3 loop spans 14 amino acids.

This clone has a handful of counts. V is TRBV2 and J is TRBJ1-2, with unresolved D. The CDR3 totals 13 residues. Trimming shortened V by 8 bases and J by 1 base, and 11 bases separated the two germline ends. Germline-derived CDR1 and CDR2 are SNHLY and FYNNEI. This CDR3 reads CASRVKDNYGYTF. As DNA, the CDR3 is TGTGCCAGCCGGGTTAAGGATAACTATGGCTACACCTTC.

V usage is TRBV29-1 and J usage is TRBJ2-7, with 8 bases identical to TRBD1. Germline V CDR1 and CDR2: SQVTM, ANQGSEA. Germline trimming cut 3 bases from V and 2 bases from J; bases unmatched to any gene: 6. CDR3 length: 14 amino acids. CDR3 protein: CSVDPGTGTYEQYF. The CDR3 DNA is TGCAGCGTTGATCCAGGGACAGGCACCTACGAGCAGTACTTC.

This clone was seen more than once but under ten times. The chain is built from TRBV7-9 and TRBJ1-1; TRBD1 agrees at 7 bases. CDR3 length equals 11 residues. V lost 4 bases and J lost 10; bases outside the gene matches: 3. Germline V gene sequence: CDR1 SEHNR, CDR2 FQNEAQ (reference sequence). For the CDR3, the DNA is TGTGCCAGCAGCTCCCAGGGGGGAGCTTTCTTT. Residues: CASSSQGGAFF. Full variable domain (rest looked up from reference TRBV7-9 and TRBJ1-1): DTGVSQNPRHKITKRGQNVTFRCDPISEHNRLYWYRQTLGQGPEFLTYFQNEAQLEKSRLLSDRFSAERPKGSFSTLEIQRTEQGDSAMYLCASSSQGGAFFGQGTRLTVV.

V usage is TRBV10-3 and J usage is TRBJ2-2, with unresolved D. Looked up from germline, CDR1 is ENHRY and CDR2 is SYGVKD. Trimming pared 3 bases from V and 3 bases from J, leaving 8 bases between. This CDR3 is built from 14 residues. The CDR3, as DNA: TGTGCCATCAGTGATCGGGTAGACACCGGGGAGCTGTTTTTT. It is translated as CAISDRVDTGELFF.

This clone has only one observation. The chain joins TRBV5-6 to TRBJ2-5, with 7 bases fitting TRBD1. CDR1 and CDR2 (germline): SGHDT, YYEEEE. The CDR3 extends over 16 amino acids. Trimming at V came to 0 bases and at J to 3 bases, leaving 8 bases not matched to a gene. CDR3 DNA: TGTGCCAGCAGCTTGGTGCTTGGGACAGCCAAAGAGACCCAGTACTTC. This translates into CASSLVLGTAKETQYF. Complete variable domain (other parts from reference TRBV5-6 and TRBJ2-5): DAGVTQSPTHLIKTRGQQVTLRCSPKSGHDTVSWYQQALGQGPQFIFQYYEEEERQRGNFPDRFSGHQFPNYSSELNVNALLLGDSALYLCASSLVLGTAKETQYFGPGTRLLVL.

The chain couples TRBV7-3 to TRBJ2-5; the match to TRBD2 covers 9 bases. The CDR3 length is 15 residues. The germline CDR1 and CDR2 sequences are SGHTA and FQGTGA. With V trimmed by 3 bases and J by 5 bases, 7 bases remained unmatched. The CDR3 nucleotides read TGTGCCAGCAGCTTCGGTAGCGGGAGTGGTGAGACCCAGTACTTC. Residues: CASSFGSGSGETQYF.

The chain couples TRBV12-5 to TRBJ2-7; possibly TRBD1 for D (5 bases). Trimming took off 7 bases at V and 0 bases at J, with 16 bases between the two ends. The CDR3 loop spans 15 amino acids. Germline values: CDR1 LGHNT, CDR2 FRNRAP. The CDR3 loop reads CASDKPPRVSYEQYF. As DNA, the CDR3 is TGTGCTAGTGATAAACCCCCCAGGGTCTCCTACGAGCAGTACTTC.

The rearrangement links TRBV5-6 to TRBJ1-3; D is unclear. Looked up from germline, CDR1 is SGHDT and CDR2 is YYEEEE. The CDR3 runs 13 residues. The V end was cut by 5 bases, the J end by 0 bases, with 6 bases between. The chain's CDR3 is CASRQFSGNTIYF. Written as DNA, the CDR3 is TGTGCCAGCAGACAATTCTCTGGAAACACCATATATTTT.

The rearrangement links TRBV28 to TRBJ2-7; 12 bases map to TRBD2. Per germline, CDR1 MDHEN and CDR2 SYDVKM. This CDR3 region has 14 residues. V shed 6 bases and J 3 bases; nucleotides not matched to a gene: 3. CDR3 nucleotides: TGTGCCAGCAGGGGGACTAGCGGGTACTACGAGCAGTACTTC. Encoded protein: CASRGTSGYYEQYF.

The V call is TRBV6-2 or TRBV6-3, the J call TRBJ1-1; the match to TRBD1 covers 7 bases. The germline V gene has CDR1 MNHEY and CDR2 SVGEGT. The CDR3 loop spans 12 amino acids. The ends lost 2 bases at V and 11 bases at J; junction bases unmatched: 5. The CDR3 DNA reads as TGTGCCAGCAGTTACGGACAGGTCGCCGCTTTCTTT. Translating gives CASSYGQVAAFF.

This chain uses TRBV5-5 with TRBJ2-7; 11 positions agree with TRBD2. The length of the CDR3 is 17 residues. Per germline, CDR1 SGHKS and CDR2 YYEKEE (reference sequence). Unmatched junction bases numbered 6, after V lost 1 base and J lost 0 bases. CDR3: CASSLYSGTSGSYEQYF. CDR3 sequence (DNA): TGTGCCAGCAGCTTGTATTCCGGGACTAGCGGCTCCTACGAGCAGTACTTC.

The chain combines TRBV29-1 with TRBJ1-1; 7 nucleotides line up with TRBD1. J gave up 5 bases and V 4 bases, and 4 bases lay outside the gene matches. Germline assignment: CDR1 SQVTM and CDR2 ANQGSEA. CDR3 size: 12 residues. The CDR3 loop reads CSVVTGVTEAFF. The CDR3, as DNA: TGCAGCGTTGTAACAGGGGTGACTGAAGCTTTCTTT.

The V and J genes are TRBV6-6 and TRBJ1-5; tentative D call: TRBD1 (5 bases). Trimming took off 10 bases at V and 7 bases at J, with 11 bases between the two ends. CDR3 size: 11 residues. Germline V gene data show CDR1 as MNHNY and CDR2 as SVGAGI (reference sequence). DNA for the CDR3: TGTGCCACGGCGGGGGGACAGCCCCAGCATTTT. It translates to CATAGGQPQHF.

V usage is TRBV28 and J usage is TRBJ1-1, with TRBD1 as a possible D gene (6 bases). This CDR3 spans 13 amino acids. Germline CDR1 reads MDHEN; CDR2 reads SYDVKM. V lost 6 bases and J 6 bases, leaving 14 bases between the germline ends. CDR3 sequence: CASSQGQYAEAFF. CDR3 DNA: TGTGCCAGCAGCCAAGGACAGTATGCTGAAGCTTTCTTT.

The chain recombines TRBV4-3 with TRBJ2-3; D may be TRBD2 (5 bases). This CDR3 has 13 amino acids. V lost 1 base and J 3 bases, leaving 5 bases between the germline ends. CDR1 LGHNA and CDR2 YSLEER come from the germline V gene. The CDR3 sequence is CASSQGRTDTQYF. DNA of the CDR3: TGCGCCAGCAGCCAAGGGAGGACAGATACGCAGTATTTT.

The chain uses TRBV2 and TRBJ1-4, with 8 bases aligning to TRBD1. V was pared by 6 bases and J by 8 bases, with 8 bases of the junction left unmatched. Per germline, CDR1 SNHLY and CDR2 FYNNEI. The CDR3 extends over 14 amino acids. CDR3 loop: CASRGRTGLEKLFF. The CDR3 bases are TGTGCCAGCAGGGGCAGGACAGGGCTCGAAAAACTGTTTTTT.

The chain uses TRBV4-2 and TRBJ2-5, with D maybe TRBD2 (5 bases). The CDR3 spans 16 residues. V lost 0 bases, J lost 4 bases, and 15 bases lay in between. The germline CDR1 and CDR2 sequences are LGHNA and YNFKEQ. The CDR3 sequence: CASSQEARRVRETQYF. The CDR3, as DNA: TGTGCCAGCAGCCAAGAGGCGAGGCGGGTTAGAGAGACCCAGTACTTC.

The gene calls are TRBV6-2 or TRBV6-3 and TRBJ2-2, with 9 bases that match TRBD1. The CDR3 contains 17 residues. The junction had 9 bases not matched to a gene; V was cut back by 2 bases and J by 5 bases. Looked up from germline, CDR1 is MNHEY and CDR2 is SVGEGT. The CDR3 reads CASSYTIQGAGTGELFF. Written as DNA, the CDR3 is TGTGCCAGCAGTTACACAATACAGGGGGCAGGTACCGGGGAGCTGTTTTTT.

The chain links TRBV7-2 to TRBJ2-2; possible D gene TRBD2, 6 bases. Germline V gene data show CDR1 as SGHTA and CDR2 as FQGNSA. This CDR3 is 15 amino acids long. Trimming took off 5 bases at V and 9 bases at J, with 19 bases between the two ends. Here the CDR3 reads CASSQLGEAARELFF. The CDR3 DNA follows: TGTGCCAGCAGCCAATTGGGGGAGGCGGCCCGGGAGCTGTTTTTT. The variable domain in full, with the rest retrieved from reference TRBV7-2 and TRBJ2-2, is GAGVSQSPSNKVTEKGKDVELRCDPISGHTALYWYRQSLGQGLEFLIYFQGNSAPDKSGLPSDRFSAERTGGSVSTLTIQRTQQEDSAVYLCASSQLGEAARELFFGEGSRLTVL.